The rows below give T cell receptor beta chains drawn from one sample of a study of ipilimumab plus nivolumab after autologous stem cell transplantation. Using immunoSEQ multiplex PCR, the repertoire was profiled, and TCRdb retains in-frame clones only, with some absent. The table lists 17,000 or so clones, about 65% of them singletons, with about a fifth in the top ten. The specimen comprised PBMCs, sampled in a trial of ipilimumab plus nivolumab as post-transplant consolidation. Receptors originate from a male donor with diffuse large B-cell lymphoma. Both conserved end residues are part of each CDR3. D genes are given only for firm matches. Some rows have no size entry. The others give once, few or many, or a class for an expanded clone.

j_gene	v_gene	d_gene	abundance	CDR3aa	CDR3nt
TRBJ1-1	TRBV9	-	many	CASSGGRNLNTEAFF	TGTGCCAGCAGCGGAGGCCGGAATTTGAACACTGAAGCTTTCTTT
TRBJ1-2	TRBV4-1	-	-	CASSTGANYGYTF	TGCGCCAGCTCGACAGGAGCTAACTATGGCTACACCTTC
TRBJ2-5	TRBV7-8	TRBD1	-	CASSSTGSWTPGETQYF	TGTGCCAGCAGCTCGACAGGGAGTTGGACCCCAGGGGAGACCCAGTACTTC
TRBJ2-5	TRBV5-1	-	-	CASSLEGQGLQETQYF	TGCGCCAGCAGCTTGGAGGGACAAGGGCTCCAAGAGACCCAGTACTTC
TRBJ2-7	TRBV11-2	-	-	CASSLESASEQYF	TGTGCCAGCAGCTTAGAGTCGGCGAGCGAGCAGTACTTC
TRBJ1-2	TRBV7-8	-	few	CASSSGPGNYGYTF	TGTGCCAGCAGCTCCGGTCCGGGCAACTATGGCTACACCTTC
TRBJ2-7	TRBV14	-	-	CASSQGVKQYF	TGTGCCAGCAGCCAAGGAGTTAAGCAGTACTTC
TRBJ2-7	TRBV19	-	-	CASSREAEQYF	TGTGCCAGCAGTAGGGAGGCGGAGCAGTACTTC
TRBJ2-7	TRBV7-6	-	-	CASSPPLGYEQYF	TGTGCCAGCAGCCCGCCGCTGGGCTACGAGCAGTACTTC
TRBJ2-1	TRBV4-2	TRBD2	-	CASSQGREAQFF	TGTGCCAGCAGCCAAGGACGGGAGGCGCAGTTCTTC
TRBJ2-7	TRBV5-1	-	-	CASSKTGAGRTFSYEQYF	TGCGCCAGCAGCAAGACGGGGGCGGGTCGCACCTTCTCCTACGAGCAGTACTTC
TRBJ2-7	TRBV6-1	TRBD1	-	CATTGTGLYEQYF	TGTGCCACTACCGGGACAGGGCTTTACGAGCAGTACTTC
TRBJ2-3	TRBV2	TRBD2	-	CASTERAGGPYF	TGTGCCAGCACCGAAAGAGCGGGGGGTCCGTATTTT
TRBJ1-5	TRBV19	-	-	CAKTIQPQHF	TGTGCCAAAACTATCCAGCCCCAGCATTTT
TRBJ2-5	TRBV7-7	-	-	CASSSGETQYF	TGTGCTAGCAGCTCCGGGGAGACCCAGTACTTC
TRBJ2-7	TRBV5-6	TRBD2	-	CASSFSGSSYEQYF	TGTGCCAGCAGCTTTAGCGGGAGTTCCTACGAGCAGTACTTC
TRBJ2-7	TRBV14	-	few	CASSRSLQGYEQYF	TGTGCCAGCAGCCGATCATTGCAGGGGTACGAGCAGTACTTC
TRBJ2-3	TRBV5-1	TRBD2	-	CASGGGLAGGVGDTQYF	TGCGCCAGCGGAGGAGGTCTAGCGGGGGGAGTAGGAGATACGCAGTATTTT
TRBJ1-1	TRBV11-2	-	-	CASSSRMKNTEAFF	TGTGCCAGCAGCTCAAGGATGAAGAACACTGAAGCTTTCTTT
TRBJ2-1	TRBV5-4	-	-	CASSALPGNNNEQFF	TGTGCCAGCAGCGCCCTACCGGGGAATAACAATGAGCAGTTCTTC
TRBJ2-5	TRBV30	-	once	CAWGDQGMGTQYF	TGTGCCTGGGGTGATCAGGGGATGGGGACCCAGTACTTC
TRBJ2-5	TRBV6-1	TRBD2	-	CASKIAGVETQYF	TGTGCCAGCAAGATAGCGGGGGTCGAGACCCAGTACTTC
TRBJ1-6	TRBV7-8	-	once	CASAKNTRPGGKSPLHF	TGTGCCAGCGCAAAAAATACCCGCCCCGGAGGGAAATCACCCCTCCACTTT
TRBJ2-1	TRBV5-8	-	-	CASSFDKNNEQFF	TGTGCCAGCAGTTTTGACAAGAACAATGAGCAGTTCTTC
TRBJ2-7	TRBV6-1	-	-	CASSVSNGVYEQYF	TGTGCCAGCAGTGTGAGTAACGGGGTCTACGAGCAGTACTTC
TRBJ1-4	TRBV28	-	-	CASSSPGATNEKLFF	TGTGCCAGCAGTTCCCCAGGGGCAACTAATGAAAAACTGTTTTTT
TRBJ2-7	TRBV7-3	TRBD1	-	CASSSWTGQAYEQYF	TGTGCCAGCAGCTCGTGGACAGGGCAGGCCTACGAGCAGTACTTC
TRBJ1-5	TRBV11-3	-	few	CASSLILRQNSNQPQHF	TGTGCCAGCAGCTTAATCTTAAGACAGAATAGCAATCAGCCCCAGCATTTT
TRBJ2-1	TRBV14	-	once	CASSQDLRTYNEQFF	TGTGCCAGCAGCCAAGATCTAAGAACCTACAATGAGCAGTTCTTC
TRBJ1-2	TRBV11-3	-	once	CASSQGTAYGYTF	TGTGCCAGCAGCCAAGGGACGGCTTATGGCTACACCTTC
TRBJ2-1	TRBV10-2	-	-	CASSERGINEQFF	TGCGCCAGCAGTGAGCGGGGGATCAATGAGCAGTTCTTC
TRBJ2-5	TRBV7-8	-	-	CASSGRLGREETQYF	TGTGCCAGCAGCGGGAGACTAGGGAGAGAAGAGACCCAGTACTTC
TRBJ2-1	TRBV7-3	TRBD2	-	CASTPGTSGGYVEQFF	TGTGCCAGCACCCCGGGAACTAGCGGGGGCTATGTGGAGCAGTTCTTC
TRBJ2-7	TRBV14	-	few	CASSQAYEQYF	TGTGCCAGCAGCCAAGCTTACGAGCAGTACTTC
TRBJ1-1	TRBV5-5	-	many	CASSLGRNTEAFF	TGTGCCAGCAGCTTGGGCAGGAACACTGAAGCTTTCTTT
TRBJ1-3	TRBV7-9	TRBD1	-	CASSSDRAGNTIYF	TGTGCCAGCAGCTCGGACAGGGCTGGAAACACCATATATTTT
TRBJ2-5	TRBV7-9	TRBD2	-	CASSFGTSGRQETQYF	TGTGCCAGCAGCTTCGGGACTAGCGGGCGACAAGAGACCCAGTACTTC
TRBJ1-2	TRBV7-8	TRBD1	-	CASSEKTGGFYGYTF	TGTGCCAGCAGCGAAAAGACAGGGGGCTTTTATGGCTACACCTTC
TRBJ2-1	TRBV19	-	-	CASSMIGNSYNEQFF	TGTGCCAGTAGTATGATCGGCAACTCCTACAATGAGCAGTTCTTC
TRBJ2-2	TRBV6-5	-	-	CASSEQPNTGELFF	TGTGCCAGCAGCGAGCAACCGAACACCGGGGAGCTGTTTTTT
TRBJ2-7	TRBV10-3	-	few	CAIRVGPRFEEQYF	TGTGCCATCAGGGTAGGGCCTAGGTTTGAGGAGCAGTACTTC
TRBJ2-7	TRBV5-4	-	-	CASSTYSRGLSYEQYF	TGTGCCAGCAGCACATATTCCAGGGGCCTCTCCTACGAGCAGTACTTC
TRBJ1-1	TRBV5-4	-	few	CASSSGPGAGEAFF	TGTGCCAGCAGCTCTGGACCGGGGGCTGGGGAAGCTTTCTTT
TRBJ2-3	TRBV7-2	-	few	CASSFGSRADTQYF	TGTGCCAGCAGCTTCGGGAGTAGGGCAGATACGCAGTATTTT
TRBJ2-1	TRBV30	-	-	CAWTLSLVGGGYNEQFF	TGTGCCTGGACTCTATCTTTAGTGGGAGGAGGGTACAATGAGCAGTTCTTC
TRBJ1-5	TRBV10-3	-	-	CAMARDPNQPQHF	TGTGCCATGGCCCGGGACCCTAATCAGCCCCAGCATTTT
TRBJ2-5	TRBV7-9	-	-	CASSPGQTQETQYF	TGTGCCAGCAGCCCTGGACAGACTCAAGAGACCCAGTACTTC
TRBJ2-7	TRBV5-4	TRBD2	-	CASSLDLAGDEQYF	TGTGCCAGCAGCTTGGACCTAGCGGGGGACGAGCAGTACTTC
TRBJ2-5	TRBV15	TRBD1	large	CATSRRGQPQETQYF	TGTGCCACCAGCAGAAGGGGACAGCCTCAAGAGACCCAGTACTTC
TRBJ1-2	TRBV5-4	-	-	CASRPGAGYGYTF	TGTGCCAGCAGGCCCGGGGCGGGTTATGGCTACACCTTC